What follows are 14 T cell receptor beta chains derived from one specimen sequenced in a study of tissue T cells after allogeneic stem cell transplantation. TCRdb keeps only in-frame clones here, not all; method: immunoSEQ multiplex PCR. The data contain some 8,300 clones, 44% of them singletons. Time point indicated: mouse harvest day 7 after allogeneic transplant. Tail vein injection delivered 10^7 T-cell-depleted bone marrow cells and 10^6 splenic CD5+ T cells. Sequenced: skin. These receptors were taken from a female BALB/c mouse given C57BL/6 T cells with graft-versus-host disease after an allogeneic hematopoietic cell transplant.

As concerns this clone: These gene names are mouse names. The DNA ends 1 residue before the CDR3 does, and the rest of the CDR3 is filled in from the germline J gene. The chain combines TRBV1 with TRBJ1-1; 11 positions match TRBD1. The V and J ends lost 0 bases and 11 bases, in that order; junction bases with no gene match: 8. The germline V gene has CDR1 NSQYPW and CDR2 LRSPGD (reference sequence). The CDR3 consists of 15 residues. Partial CDR3 DNA: TGCACCTGCAGTGCAGATAAGGACAGGGGGCTGAGGGTCTTC. It yields the protein CTCSADKDRGLRVF. The CDR3 as a whole reads CTCSADKDRGLRVFF.

Of note for this clone: Genes and germline are mouse. The CDR3 end lies 1 residue beyond the end of the read and is filled in from the germline J gene. This chain joins TRBV12-2 and TRBJ1-3; D not certain. Germline loops: CDR1 SGHLS, CDR2 HYDKME. The CDR3 consists of 14 residues. The V end was cut by 0 bases, the J end by 0 bases, with 5 bases between. The sequenced part of the CDR3 DNA is TGTGCCAGCTCTCTCGAAGTTTCTGGAAATACGCTCTAT. It translates to CASSLEVSGNTLY. The complete CDR3 reads CASSLEVSGNTLYF. Full variable domain (outside the CDR3, taken from reference TRBV12-2 and TRBJ1-3): NSGVVQSPRYIIKGKGERSILKCIPISGHLSVAWYQQTQGQELKFFIQHYDKMERDKGNLPSRFSVQQFDDYHSEMNMSALELEDSAVYFCASSLEVSGNTLYFGEGSRLIVV.

In the case of this clone: Gene and germline names: mouse. The CDR3 extends 1 residue past the end of the read, so its final part is completed from the germline J gene. The chain is built from TRBV13-2 and TRBJ2-2; possible D gene TRBD1, 6 bases. Germline CDR1 reads NNHNN; CDR2 reads SYGAGS (reference sequence). This CDR3 is 15 amino acids long. Trimming removed 0 bases at V and 4 bases at J, with 10 bases between. The CDR3 loop is CASGDAGEGTGQLYF. Incomplete CDR3 DNA: TGTGCCAGCGGTGATGCAGGGGAGGGCACCGGGCAGCTCTAC.

About this clone itself: Mouse gene names and germline throughout. Read sequence stops 1 residue before the CDR3 end, and the germline J gene provides the missing end. The V gene is TRBV12-2, the J gene TRBJ1-2, with 9 bases that match TRBD1. Germline CDR1 is SGHLS and CDR2 is HYDKME. With 2 bases clipped from V and 3 bases from J, the junction kept 0 bases outside the gene matches. This CDR3 spans 13 amino acids. This CDR3 is CASSRQGDSDYTF. Incomplete CDR3 DNA: TGTGCCAGCTCTCGACAGGGGGACTCCGACTACACC.

A word on this clone: Gene labels here are mouse ones. Coverage ceases 1 residue before the CDR3 finishes, and the germline J gene fills in the end. The rearrangement uses TRBV26 and TRBJ2-4; 8 bases are shared with TRBD1. J was trimmed by 0 bases and V by 2 bases; bases with no gene match: 4. Germline V gene lookup returns CDR1 KGHPV and CDR2 FQNQEV (reference sequence). The CDR3 totals 16 residues. The sequenced CDR3 bases are TGTGCCAGCAGTCTGCAGGGGGCGCCGAGTCAAAACACCTTGTAC. It yields the protein CASSLQGAPSQNTLY. The whole CDR3 sequence reads CASSLQGAPSQNTLYF.

This clone was recorded once. Mouse names are used for the genes. The observed sequence ends 1 residue before the CDR3 terminus, with the missing tail filled in from the germline J gene. This chain connects TRBV5 to TRBJ2-2; D may correspond to TRBD1 or TRBD2 (5 bases each). CDR3 length equals 16 residues. From germline, CDR1 is LGHNA and CDR2 YNLKQL (reference sequence). Trimming stripped 0 bases from V and 3 bases from J, with 11 bases between. CDR3: CASSQERRGDTGQLYF. The DNA read from the CDR3 is TGTGCCAGCAGCCAAGAAAGACGGGGCGACACCGGGCAGCTCTAC.

As for this clone: The gene symbols are mouse symbols. The CDR3 end is not reached by the read, which stops 1 residue before it; the germline J gene fills it in. This sequence joins TRBV20 and TRBJ2-7, with TRBD2 matching over 13 bases. The J segment lost 4 bases and the V segment lost 3 bases, leaving 3 bases of the junction unmatched. Germline values: CDR1 GFQATS, CDR2 STVNSAI. The CDR3 runs to 14 residues. CDR3 DNA, as far as it was read: TGTGGTGCTAGCCCGGGACTGGGGGGGTATGAACAGTAC. As protein: CGASPGLGGYEQY. The whole CDR3 reads CGASPGLGGYEQYF.

This clone was seen more than once but under ten times. Gene and germline names: mouse. The read ends 1 residue early relative to the CDR3; the germline J gene fills the gap. This chain uses TRBV3 with TRBJ2-7; 8 nucleotides match TRBD2. The CDR3 has 14 amino acids. The germline CDR1 and CDR2 sequences are SNHLY and FYNGKV (reference sequence). J lost 2 bases, V lost 5 bases, and 5 bases had no gene match. Incomplete CDR3 DNA: TGTGCCAGCAGCCCGGGGGGGCGCCCCTATGAACAGTAC. Protein: CASSPGGRPYEQY. The full CDR3 protein reads CASSPGGRPYEQYF.

About this clone: Mouse names are used for the genes. The read halts 1 residue ahead of the CDR3 end, with the missing end drawn from the germline J gene. This chain uses TRBV5 with TRBJ1-2; unclear D gene. Germline lookup yields CDR1 LGHNA and CDR2 YNLKQL (reference sequence). V was trimmed by 0 bases and J by 3 bases, leaving 5 bases between them. The CDR3 totals 13 residues. The sequenced part of the CDR3 DNA is TGTGCCAGCAGCCAAGAAGGGTACTCCGACTACACC. Amino acids: CASSQEGYSDYT. The whole CDR3 sequence is CASSQEGYSDYTF.

For this clone: Mouse germline and gene names are used. The missing CDR3 end, 1 residue past where the read stops, is filled in from the germline J gene. The chain recombines TRBV3 with TRBJ2-3; D remains unclear. Trimming removed 4 bases from V and 2 bases from J, with 7 bases in between. CDR3 length equals 13 residues. Germline V gene lookup returns CDR1 SNHLY and CDR2 FYNGKV (reference sequence). The covered CDR3 bases are TGTGCCAGCAGCTCCGGGGTTGCAGAAACGCTGTAT. Translation gives CASSSGVAETLY. The complete CDR3 protein is CASSSGVAETLYF.

In the case of this clone: Mouse gene names apply. CDR3 bases read: TGTGCCAGCAGCCCGCAGGGGGCTGGAAATACGCTCTAT. Amino acids: CASSPQGAGNTLY. The entire CDR3 protein reads CASSPQGAGNTLYF. The chain recombines TRBV3 with TRBJ1-3, with 7 bases aligning to TRBD1. The CDR3 extends 1 residue past the end of the read, so its final part is completed from the germline J gene. Germline-derived CDR1 and CDR2 are SNHLY and FYNGKV (reference sequence). After removal of 5 bases from V and 2 bases from J, the junction contained 3 bases not matched to a gene. The CDR3 sequence is 14 residues long.

Comment on this clone: Gene names are mouse gene names. Read sequence stops 1 residue before the CDR3 end, and the germline J gene provides the missing end. J is TRBJ1-1 and V is TRBV26; D uncertain. V was shortened by 0 bases and J by 0 bases, with 5 bases between the two germline ends. The germline gives CDR1 KGHPV, CDR2 FQNQEV (reference sequence). This CDR3 has 14 amino acids. The chain's CDR3 is CASSLSGTNTEVFF. The sequenced part of the CDR3 DNA is TGTGCCAGCAGTCTGTCGGGGACAAACACAGAAGTCTTC.

Regarding this clone: Genes here carry mouse names. The observed sequence ends 1 residue before the CDR3 terminus, with the missing tail filled in from the germline J gene. V is TRBV23 and J is TRBJ2-1; the D call in the table, TRBD2, was not verified against the DNA. Germline CDR1 KGHTA, CDR2 FQNQQP. This CDR3 has 15 residues. The sequenced CDR3 bases are TGCTCCAGCAGTCCTTGGGGGGCGAGGGATGCTGAGCAGTTC. As protein: CSSSPWGARDAEQF. The CDR3, in full, reads CSSSPWGARDAEQFF.

This clone was seen a few times. Genes here carry mouse names. The CDR3 extends 1 residue past the end of the read, so its final part is completed from the germline J gene. This chain uses TRBV26 with TRBJ2-7, with 7 bases fitting TRBD1. V trimming: 5 bases; J trimming: 2 bases; junction bases outside the gene matches: 3. This CDR3 contains 13 residues. CDR1 is KGHPV, CDR2 FQNQEV, per germline (reference sequence). Partial CDR3 DNA: TGTGCCAGCAGTAGGGGACAGCCCTATGAACAGTAC. Protein sequence: CASSRGQPYEQY. From start to end, the CDR3 is CASSRGQPYEQYF.